The 20 T cell receptor beta chains reported below all come from one sample, sequenced in a study of T cells after yellow fever vaccination. MiXCR, applied by TCRdb to the 5' RACE reads, yields one record per CDR3 protein. This sample has hundreds of thousands of distinct CDR3 sequences, with approximately 18% found just once. The sample in question was PBMCs, obtained before the yellow fever booster vaccination. These receptors all come from a man aged 18 to 30 who received the YFV17D yellow fever vaccine.

This chain uses TRBV20-1 with TRBJ2-1, with 8 bases lining up with TRBD2. There are 16 residues in the CDR3. Germline loops: CDR1 DFQATT, CDR2 SNEGSKA (reference sequence). V lost 3 bases to trimming and J lost 8 bases; unmatched junction nucleotides: 15. CDR3 protein: CSASPGLGLNYDEQFF. CDR3 bases: TGCAGTGCTAGCCCGGGACTAGGACTCAATTACGATGAGCAGTTCTTC.

This chain uses TRBV5-1 with TRBJ2-1, with 7 bases aligning to TRBD2. The CDR3 contains 18 residues. Per the germline V gene, CDR1 is SGHRS and CDR2 is YFSETQ. V dropped 0 bases and J dropped 8; count of bases not matched to a gene: 17. Here the CDR3 DNA reads TGCGCCAGCAGCTTGGCCAGGGCTAGCGGCAAACCTTGGGATGAGCAGTTCTTC. Protein: CASSLARASGKPWDEQFF.

The rearrangement joins TRBV20-1 to TRBJ2-3; TRBD2 is a possible D gene (6 bases). Trimming took 6 bases from V and 1 from J, leaving 20 bases between them. This CDR3 is 16 amino acids long. Germline loops: CDR1 DFQATT, CDR2 SNEGSKA (reference sequence). DNA of the CDR3: TGCAGTGCGCCTCGTGCGGGACTCGACGGCACAGATACGCAGTATTTT. Protein: CSAPRAGLDGTDTQYF.

This clonotype was seen only a few times. J is TRBJ1-1 and V is TRBV14, with D hard to call. Trimming took off 4 bases at V and 1 base at J, with 22 bases between the two ends. Germline-derived CDR1 and CDR2 are SGHDN and FVKESK. The CDR3 runs to 18 residues. CDR3 amino acids: CASSPGIRLLRKNTEAFF. Here the CDR3 DNA reads TGTGCCAGCAGCCCCGGGATCCGCCTTCTCCGCAAGAACACTGAAGCTTTCTTT.

Only a few counts were recorded for this clonotype. The chain couples TRBV15 to TRBJ2-5, with 7 bases identical to TRBD2. V trimming: 1 base; J trimming: 5 bases; junction bases outside the gene matches: 4. Looked up from germline, CDR1 is LNHNV and CDR2 is YYDKDF (reference sequence). CDR3 size: 14 residues. The CDR3: CATSRVGGWETQYF. Here the CDR3 DNA reads TGTGCCACCAGCAGAGTCGGGGGGTGGGAGACCCAGTACTTC.

The chain has TRBV9 and TRBJ2-1; 7 nucleotides agree with TRBD2. The germline V gene encodes CDR1 SGDLS and CDR2 YYNGEE. Trimming at V came to 6 bases and at J to 5 bases, leaving 5 bases not matched to a gene. This CDR3 is 13 amino acids long. The CDR3 sequence: CASNPGGDNEQFF. CDR3 DNA sequence: TGTGCCAGCAACCCTGGGGGGGACAATGAGCAGTTCTTC.

This clonotype has only a few counts. The chain uses TRBV5-1 and TRBJ1-1; possible D gene TRBD1, 6 bases. The CDR3 runs to 14 residues. The germline V and J ends were trimmed by 5 bases and 1 base, with 12 bases remaining between them. CDR1 SGHRS and CDR2 YFSETQ come from the germline V gene. In DNA form, the CDR3 reads TGCGCCAGCAGTCCAGGGGCAGGGAACACTGAAGCTTTCTTT. Residues: CASSPGAGNTEAFF.

This chain uses TRBV7-2 with TRBJ2-1; no firm D call. This CDR3 has 13 amino acids. In germline, CDR1 is SGHTA, CDR2 FQGNSA. Trimming stripped 5 bases from V and 5 bases from J, with 10 bases between. Here the CDR3 DNA reads TGTGCCAGCAGCGACCGGCAACACAATGAGCAGTTCTTC. Amino acids: CASSDRQHNEQFF.

In nucleotides, the CDR3 is TGCAGTGCTCATTGGGGAAGGGACATTCAGTACTTC. Amino acid sequence: CSAHWGRDIQYF. This chain joins TRBV20-1 and TRBJ2-4; unclear D gene. V lost 5 bases, J lost 8 bases, and 13 bases lay in between. The length of the CDR3 is 12 residues. Germline CDR1 and CDR2: DFQATT and SNEGSKA (reference sequence).

Only a few counts were recorded for this clonotype. The V and J genes are TRBV5-1 and TRBJ2-5, with 7 bases fitting TRBD2. The CDR3 totals 16 residues. CDR1 and CDR2 (germline): SGHRS, YFSETQ. Germline trimming cut 0 bases from V and 0 bases from J; bases unmatched to any gene: 5. The chain's CDR3 is CASSLGTGGNQETQYF. In DNA form, the CDR3 reads TGCGCCAGCAGCTTGGGAACGGGGGGAAACCAAGAGACCCAGTACTTC.

The genes are TRBV4-2 and TRBJ1-4; tentatively, D is TRBD1 (6 bases). CDR1 is LGHNA and CDR2 is YNFKEQ in the germline V gene. This CDR3 has 14 amino acids. V lost 11 bases and J 6 bases, leaving 19 bases between the germline ends. CDR3 loop: CAGKQGTEDEKLFF. The CDR3 nucleotides read TGTGCCGGAAAACAGGGTACCGAAGATGAAAAACTGTTTTTT.

The chain links TRBV12-3 or TRBV12-4 to TRBJ1-6, with D unresolved. The V and J ends lost 4 bases and 7 bases respectively, with 11 bases between them. This CDR3 contains 14 residues. CDR3 nucleotides: TGTGCCAGCAGTTCTCCGGGATTGAATTCACCCCTCCACTTT. The encoded protein is CASSSPGLNSPLHF.

This clonotype came up a few times. This chain links TRBV20-1 with TRBJ2-7, with TRBD1 matching 7 bases. The CDR3 has 13 residues. Germline V CDR1 and CDR2: DFQATT, SNEGSKA (reference sequence). Trimming removed 6 bases from V and 2 bases from J; junction bases left unmatched: 7. The CDR3 DNA reads TGCAGTGCGGGGGACAGCAACCCCTACGAGCAGTACTTC. It is translated as CSAGDSNPYEQYF.

Only one count was recorded for this clonotype. The chain joins TRBV6-1 to TRBJ2-1; D call uncertain. The CDR3 covers 14 residues. Germline V gives CDR1 MNHNS, CDR2 SASEGT. The CDR3 nucleotides are TGTGCGGTCCGCGCGAAAAGCTCCTACAATGAGCAGTTCTTC. It codes for CAVRAKSSYNEQFF.

The rearrangement uses TRBV6-1 and TRBJ2-1; D gene unclear. The CDR3 length is 15 residues. Trimming removed 1 base from V and 5 bases from J, with 12 bases in between. In germline, CDR1 is MNHNS, CDR2 SASEGT. CDR3 DNA sequence: TGTGCCAGCAGTGAAGACCGGCGGAGAAACAATGAGCAGTTCTTC. It encodes CASSEDRRRNNEQFF.

The gene calls are TRBV19 and TRBJ1-3; the D is unclear. Germline values: CDR1 LNHDA, CDR2 SQIVND (reference sequence). Trimming stripped 6 bases from V and 2 bases from J, with 11 bases between. The CDR3 covers 14 residues. The CDR3: CASRRGGPGNTIYF. The DNA of the CDR3 is TGTGCCAGTAGACGGGGAGGCCCTGGAAACACCATATATTTT.

This clonotype was detected only a few times. The gene calls are TRBV5-1 and TRBJ2-2, with a possible D match to TRBD2 (5 bases). V gave up 0 bases and J gave up 5 bases, with 14 bases separating them. The CDR3 runs 16 residues. The germline V gene has CDR1 SGHRS and CDR2 YFSETQ. CDR3 coding DNA: TGCGCCAGCAGCTTGGGGTCTTACGGGAATACCGGGGAGCTGTTTTTT. This sequence encodes CASSLGSYGNTGELFF. Full variable domain (remainder filled in from reference TRBV5-1 and TRBJ2-2): KAGVTQTPRYLIKTRGQQVTLSCSPISGHRSVSWYQQTPGQGLQFLFEYFSETQRNKGNFPGRFSGRQFSNSRSEMNVSTLELGDSALYLCASSLGSYGNTGELFFGEGSRLTVL.

There are a few counts of this clonotype. The rearrangement joins TRBV19 to TRBJ2-1, with D uncertain. This CDR3 spans 15 amino acids. V was pared by 0 bases and J by 6 bases, with 12 bases between. Germline V gene sequence: CDR1 LNHDA, CDR2 SQIVND (reference sequence). CDR3 protein: CASSIDGRVANEQFF. CDR3 DNA: TGTGCCAGTAGTATAGATGGACGGGTTGCCAATGAGCAGTTCTTC.

The chain carries TRBV6-2 or TRBV6-3 and TRBJ2-7; D gene unclear. From germline, CDR1 is MNHEY and CDR2 SVGEGT. With 6 bases removed from V and 4 bases from J, the gap between germline ends came to 10 bases. The CDR3 runs 12 residues. CDR3: CASSQQFYEQYV. In nucleotides, the CDR3 is TGTGCCAGCAGCCAACAGTTTTACGAGCAGTACGTC.

V gene TRBV2 combines with J gene TRBJ1-6, with 7 bases fitting TRBD1. Germline CDR1 and CDR2: SNHLY and FYNNEI. The V gene end was trimmed by 9 bases and the J gene end by 11 bases; junction bases not matched to a gene: 7. This CDR3 is built from 12 residues. CDR3 coding DNA: TGTGCCAGTCACGGACAGGTGGCACCCCTCCACTTT. Translating gives CASHGQVAPLHF. Full variable domain (rest looked up from reference TRBV2 and TRBJ1-6): EPEVTQTPSHQVTQMGQEVILRCVPISNHLYFYWYRQILGQKVEFLVSFYNNEISEKSEIFDDQFSVERPDGSNFTLKIRSTKLEDSAMYFCASHGQVAPLHFGNGTRLTVT.